The 11 T cell receptor beta chains below were found in one sample sequenced in a study of Graves' ophthalmopathy and Graves' hyperthyroidism. Amplification targeted the TCR beta CDR3 regions, with RNA transcripts as the source material. RT-PCR was first run with HTBI primers, then multiplex PCR in a second round. In TCRdb, the multiplex PCR reads were re-called with MiXCR into one record per CDR3 protein. The sample gives fewer than 650,000 distinct CDR3 sequences, 20% to 25% of which show up once; roughly 6.9% is in the top ten. Sequencing was done on a sample of peripheral blood. These TCRs come from a woman in her late teens or twenties with stable Graves' hyperthyroidism. Some clones in this sample may be carry-over from other donors' samples.

The sample holds many counts of this clonotype. The rearrangement uses TRBV30 and TRBJ1-3; D unresolved. V was pared by 3 bases and J by 7 bases, with 10 bases between. In germline, CDR1 is GTSNPN, CDR2 SVGIG (reference sequence). The CDR3 runs to 12 residues. CDR3 loop: CAWSLGENTIYF. In DNA form, the CDR3 reads TGTGCCTGGAGCCTTGGGGAGAACACCATATATTTT. Using reference TRBV30 and TRBJ1-3 for the parts outside the CDR3, the full variable domain is SQTIHQWPATLVQPVGSPLSLECTVEGTSNPNLYWYRQAAGRGLQLLFYSVGIGQISSEVPQNLSASRPQDRQFILSSKKLLLSDSGFYLCAWSLGENTIYFGEGSWLTVV.

V usage is TRBV28 and J usage is TRBJ2-7; D is possibly TRBD1 or TRBD2 (5 bases each). The germline V and J ends were trimmed by 2 bases and 7 bases, with 9 bases remaining between them. CDR1 and CDR2 (germline): MDHEN, SYDVKM. CDR3 length equals 12 residues. The CDR3 reads CASSLPGPEQYF. The CDR3 nucleotides read TGTGCCAGCAGTTTACCGGGGCCTGAGCAGTACTTC.

This clonotype appeared many times. The V gene is TRBV20-1, the J gene TRBJ1-2; 10 bases align to TRBD1. The length of the CDR3 is 13 residues. With V trimmed by 3 bases and J by 7 bases, 5 bases remained unmatched. Germline V gene sequence: CDR1 DFQATT, CDR2 SNEGSKA (reference sequence). The CDR3 bases are TGCAGTGCTAGGGACAGGGGGGGGAGTGGCTACACCTTC. Its translation is CSARDRGGSGYTF.

There are a few counts of this clonotype. The chain has TRBV11-2 and TRBJ2-2; TRBD1 matches at 7 bases. The trim removed 4 bases at V and 5 bases at J, leaving 13 bases unmatched. The CDR3 length is 17 residues. Germline V gives CDR1 SGHAT, CDR2 FQNNGV. In DNA, the CDR3 is TGTGCCAGCAGCTCCTCCAGGGACAGTCGATATACCGGGGAGCTGTTTTTT. Translated: CASSSSRDSRYTGELFF.

This clonotype was found many times. The chain couples TRBV30 to TRBJ1-1, with no clear D. The CDR3 has 12 residues. Looked up from germline, CDR1 is GTSNPN and CDR2 is SVGIG (reference sequence). Deletions cut 6 bases from V and 3 bases from J, with 11 bases between. CDR3 sequence (DNA): TGTGCCTGCCAAAGGGTAGACACTGAAGCTTTCTTT. Protein: CACQRVDTEAFF.

The chain's CDR3 is CASSVSGVDGTEAFF. The CDR3 DNA reads TGTGCCAGCAGCGTATCCGGGGTTGATGGCACTGAAGCTTTCTTT. The genes are TRBV9 and TRBJ1-1, with D uncertain. V lost 1 base and J lost 4, with 14 bases in between. The CDR3 is 15 residues long. Germline V CDR1 and CDR2: SGDLS, YYNGEE.

This clonotype was detected many times. The V call is TRBV14, the J call TRBJ1-3, with 7 positions matching TRBD1. The germline V gene has CDR1 SGHDN and CDR2 FVKESK. J lost 4 bases, V lost 2 bases, and 5 bases had no gene match. This CDR3 has 15 amino acids. CDR3 amino acids: CASSQTTGTGNTIYF. CDR3 in DNA: TGTGCCAGCAGCCAAACGACAGGGACAGGAAACACCATATATTTT. The whole variable domain, filled in from reference TRBV14 and TRBJ1-3, reads EAGVTQFPSHSVIEKGQTVTLRCDPISGHDNLYWYRRVMGKEIKFLLHFVKESKQDESGMPNNRFLAERTGGTYSTLKVQPAELEDSGVYFCASSQTTGTGNTIYFGEGSWLTVV.

This clonotype was seen repeatedly, ten times or more. V usage is TRBV27 and J usage is TRBJ2-7; D remains unclear. The V gene's germline CDR1 is MNHEY and CDR2 SMNVEV (reference sequence). With 0 bases removed from V and 0 bases from J, the gap between germline ends came to 9 bases. The CDR3 length is 15 residues. CDR3 loop: CASSLSFDGSYEQYF. DNA for the CDR3: TGTGCCAGCAGTTTATCGTTCGACGGCTCCTACGAGCAGTACTTC.

This clonotype was seen at least ten times. CDR3 bases: TGTGCCAGCAGTTCGGGGGTAACCGGAAACACCATATATTTT. It is translated as CASSSGVTGNTIYF. This sequence joins TRBV6-5 and TRBJ1-3; D perhaps matches TRBD1 (5 bases). CDR3 length: 14 residues. Germline V CDR1 and CDR2: MNHEY, SVGAGI. Trimming took 4 bases from V and 4 from J, leaving 11 bases between them.

This clonotype was recorded a few times. The genes are TRBV13 and TRBJ1-6, with a tentative D call TRBD1 (5 bases). The germline V gene encodes CDR1 PRHDT and CDR2 FYEKMQ (reference sequence). The V end lost 4 bases, the J end lost 0 bases, and 13 bases lay between the germline ends. The length of the CDR3 is 17 residues. CDR3 sequence: CASSSDRSGSYNSPLHF. CDR3 DNA: TGTGCCAGCAGCTCAGACAGATCAGGCTCCTATAATTCACCCCTCCACTTT.

This clonotype was counted at least ten times. The gene calls are TRBV29-1 and TRBJ2-5; maybe TRBD2 (5 bases). V was trimmed by 0 bases and J by 2 bases, leaving 13 bases between them. Germline-derived CDR1 and CDR2 are SQVTM and ANQGSEA. This CDR3 contains 15 residues. The CDR3 sequence is CSVEDRGQRQETQYF. The CDR3 DNA reads as TGCAGCGTTGAAGATAGAGGGCAGCGTCAAGAGACCCAGTACTTC.